Presented here are 6 T cell receptor beta chains from one specimen sequenced in a study of cytomegalovirus exposure and HLA in healthy donors. In the PCR, 60 Vbeta and 13 Jbeta primers were used. The protocol was immunoSEQ multiplex PCR, while the TCRdb copy is restricted to in-frame clones and leaves out a portion. The sample has 200,000 or so clones; 80% to 85% are singletons. Material for sequencing was PBMCs. The receptors were gathered from a boy younger than 10 in good health and CMV-seronegative.

The CDR3 is CASGLSGANVLTF. DNA for the CDR3: TGTGCTAGTGGTCTCTCTGGGGCCAACGTCCTGACTTTC. J is TRBJ2-6 and V is TRBV12-5, with no clear D. CDR1 is LGHNT, CDR2 FRNRAP, per germline. The length of the CDR3 is 13 residues. The germline V and J ends were trimmed by 5 bases and 0 bases, with 2 bases remaining between them.

The chain employs TRBV29-1 and TRBJ1-1, with TRBD1 matching 8 bases. After removal of 3 bases from V and 6 bases from J, the junction contained 6 bases not matched to a gene. The CDR3 contains 13 residues. Germline lookup yields CDR1 SQVTM and CDR2 ANQGSEA. The CDR3 nucleotides read TGCAGCGTTGATCGTTCAGGGGGCGCTGAAGCTTTCTTT. Its translation is CSVDRSGGAEAFF.

The chain uses TRBV4-2 and TRBJ1-6, with D uncertain. The germline V gene has CDR1 LGHNA and CDR2 YNFKEQ. This CDR3 has 15 amino acids. Trimming stripped 0 bases from V and 10 bases from J, with 13 bases between. This CDR3 reads CASSQDRELASPLHF. The CDR3 nucleotides are TGTGCCAGCAGCCAAGATCGGGAACTGGCCTCACCCCTCCACTTT.

The CDR3 loop is CASSHAGNTIYF. The CDR3 DNA follows: TGTGCCAGCAGCCATGCGGGAAACACCATATATTTT. This chain joins TRBV16 and TRBJ1-3; D remains ambiguous. Germline values: CDR1 KGHSY, CDR2 FQNENV. The CDR3 runs 12 residues. Trimming took 3 bases from V and 4 from J, leaving 4 bases between them.

This clone appeared a single time. This chain uses TRBV15 with TRBJ1-1; D is unresolved. The germline gives CDR1 LNHNV, CDR2 YYDKDF (reference sequence). Deletions cut 1 base from V and 6 bases from J, with 12 bases between. The CDR3 is 14 residues long. The CDR3 here is CATSRGGNKAEAFF. DNA for the CDR3: TGTGCCACCAGCAGAGGAGGGAATAAGGCTGAAGCTTTCTTT.

The chain links TRBV7-3 to TRBJ2-3; the match to TRBD1 covers 9 bases. Trimming removed 1 base from V and 7 bases from J; junction bases left unmatched: 6. This CDR3 has 15 residues. Germline-derived CDR1 and CDR2 are SGHTA and FQGTGA. The CDR3 sequence: CASSLMGQGRNTQYF. The CDR3 nucleotides read TGTGCCAGCAGCTTAATGGGACAGGGAAGGAATACGCAGTATTTT.